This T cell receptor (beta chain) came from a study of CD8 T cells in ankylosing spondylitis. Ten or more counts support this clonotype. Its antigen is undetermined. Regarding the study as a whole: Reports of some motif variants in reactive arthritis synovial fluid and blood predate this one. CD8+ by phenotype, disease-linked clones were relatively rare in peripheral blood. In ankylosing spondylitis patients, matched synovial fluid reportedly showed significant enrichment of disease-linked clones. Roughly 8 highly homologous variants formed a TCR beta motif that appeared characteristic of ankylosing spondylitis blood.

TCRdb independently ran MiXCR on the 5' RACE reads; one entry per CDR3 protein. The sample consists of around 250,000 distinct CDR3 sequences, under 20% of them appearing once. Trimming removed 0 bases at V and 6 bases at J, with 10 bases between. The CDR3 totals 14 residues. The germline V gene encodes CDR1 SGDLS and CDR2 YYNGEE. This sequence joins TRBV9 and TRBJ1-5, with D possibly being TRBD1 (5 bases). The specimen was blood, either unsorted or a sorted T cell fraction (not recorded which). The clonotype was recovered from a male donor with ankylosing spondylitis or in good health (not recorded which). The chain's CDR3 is CASSVDGAGQPQHF. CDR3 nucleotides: TGTGCCAGCAGCGTAGACGGGGCCGGTCAGCCCCAGCATTTT.